One sample yielded the 16 T cell receptor beta chains listed below, sequenced in a study of identical twins. TCRdb recomputed calls from the 5' RACE reads with MiXCR, one row per CDR3 protein. Of 450,000 or so distinct CDR3 sequences detected, more than 13% appear once; the ten largest clones hold 0.5% to 0.65%. The same sample was also used in a study of yellow fever vaccine responses in identical twins.

The specimen was CD4+ T cells sorted from blood. The receptor set was obtained from a woman between 18 and 29 years old in good health.

V is TRBV4-1 and J is TRBJ2-7, with TRBD2 matching 11 bases. Germline CDR1 reads MGHRA; CDR2 reads YSYEKL. V trimming: 1 base; J trimming: 4 bases; junction bases outside the gene matches: 3. This CDR3 is built from 15 residues. CDR3 sequence: CASSQGIAGGYEQYF. The CDR3 region has the DNA TGCGCCAGCAGCCAAGGGATAGCGGGAGGGTACGAGCAGTACTTC.

The chain is built from TRBV2 and TRBJ2-6; D is perhaps TRBD2 (6 bases). Trimming cost V 11 bases and J 0 bases, with 17 bases left between them. This CDR3 spans 16 amino acids. Germline V gives CDR1 SNHLY, CDR2 FYNNEI. Written as DNA, the CDR3 is TGTGCCTCCAAGCGGGCCTCTAGCTCTGGGGCCAACGTCCTGACTTTC. It codes for CASKRASSSGANVLTF. The entire variable domain, with the rest obtained from reference TRBV2 and TRBJ2-6, is as follows: EPEVTQTPSHQVTQMGQEVILRCVPISNHLYFYWYRQILGQKVEFLVSFYNNEISEKSEIFDDQFSVERPDGSNFTLKIRSTKLEDSAMYFCASKRASSSGANVLTFGAGSRLTVL.

This clonotype has at least ten counts. The V gene is TRBV10-3, the J gene TRBJ1-1; the D is unclear. This CDR3 has 11 amino acids. V dropped 10 bases and J dropped 1 base, with 7 bases sitting between them. CDR1 is ENHRY, CDR2 SYGVKD, per germline. The DNA of the CDR3 is TGTGCCAGCCGGGGGAACACTGAAGCTTTCTTT. As protein: CASRGNTEAFF.

This clonotype was counted between two and nine times. The CDR3 protein is CASSLDFLDYGYTF. DNA of the CDR3: TGTGCCAGCAGCTTAGACTTTCTGGACTATGGCTACACCTTC. The rearrangement uses TRBV7-9 and TRBJ1-2; no definite D call. V gave up 1 base and J gave up 3 bases, with 9 bases separating them. The germline V gene has CDR1 SEHNR and CDR2 FQNEAQ (reference sequence). This CDR3 has 14 amino acids.

This chain joins TRBV12-3 or TRBV12-4 and TRBJ2-7; D is uncertain. The CDR3 contains 14 residues. Trimming took off 8 bases at V and 0 bases at J, with 14 bases between the two ends. CDR3 nucleotides: TGTGCCAGCCGGATCCGGTTGACCTCCTACGAGCAGTACTTC. As protein: CASRIRLTSYEQYF.

This clonotype was seen only a few times. V usage is TRBV6-5 and J usage is TRBJ2-1, with D tentatively TRBD1 (5 bases). V was cut by 3 bases and J by 2 bases, with 11 bases left in between. The CDR3 contains 15 residues. CDR1 and CDR2 (germline): MNHEY, SVGAGI. CDR3 DNA sequence: TGTGCCAGCAGTTATGCAGGGATCGCCTACAATGAGCAGTTCTTC. It codes for CASSYAGIAYNEQFF.

The chain employs TRBV7-9 and TRBJ1-5; no firm D call. The CDR3 covers 16 residues. Trimming shortened V by 1 base and J by 2 bases, and 12 bases separated the two germline ends. Per germline, CDR1 SEHNR and CDR2 FQNEAQ (reference sequence). The CDR3 protein is CASSLVGGFGNQPQHF. The DNA of the CDR3 is TGTGCCAGCAGCTTAGTCGGCGGGTTTGGCAATCAGCCCCAGCATTTT.

This clonotype turned up a few times. V and J are TRBV5-1 and TRBJ2-7; no reliable D call. The germline CDR1 and CDR2 sequences are SGHRS and YFSETQ. Trimming took 4 bases from V and 7 from J, leaving 9 bases between them. The CDR3 is 11 residues long. In DNA form, the CDR3 reads TGCGCCAGCAGCCTACATGAAGAGCAGTACTTC. It is translated as CASSLHEEQYF. Full variable domain (rest looked up from reference TRBV5-1 and TRBJ2-7): KAGVTQTPRYLIKTRGQQVTLSCSPISGHRSVSWYQQTPGQGLQFLFEYFSETQRNKGNFPGRFSGRQFSNSRSEMNVSTLELGDSALYLCASSLHEEQYFGPGTRLTVT.

The rearrangement uses TRBV28 and TRBJ2-7; the match to TRBD1 covers 10 bases. CDR3 size: 15 residues. V lost 5 bases to trimming and J lost 6 bases; unmatched junction nucleotides: 10. Germline CDR1 is MDHEN and CDR2 is SYDVKM. This CDR3 reads CASSGIDRGPGEQYF. CDR3 DNA sequence: TGTGCCAGCAGTGGGATAGACAGGGGGCCGGGCGAGCAGTACTTC.

The count of this clonotype is one. This chain uses TRBV28 with TRBJ2-2; 11 positions agree with TRBD2. The V and J ends lost 8 bases and 4 bases, in that order; junction bases with no gene match: 9. The CDR3 totals 16 residues. Germline CDR1 MDHEN, CDR2 SYDVKM. CDR3 sequence reads: CASLTPGLAATGELFF. DNA of the CDR3: TGTGCCAGCTTAACCCCGGGACTAGCGGCCACCGGGGAGCTGTTTTTT.

This clonotype was observed a handful of times. The chain recombines TRBV12-3 or TRBV12-4 with TRBJ2-5; D is perhaps TRBD1 (5 bases). V lost 3 bases and J lost 2, with 13 bases in between. This CDR3 has 15 residues. DNA of the CDR3: TGTGCCAGCAGTTTTAGGGGTGGGGCGCAAGAGACCCAGTACTTC. This gives the protein CASSFRGGAQETQYF.

This clonotype was counted at least ten times. This chain links TRBV29-1 with TRBJ2-2; D not certain. V was pared by 6 bases and J by 1 base, with 12 bases between. CDR1 is SQVTM and CDR2 is ANQGSEA in the germline V gene. This CDR3 comprises 14 residues. In nucleotides, the CDR3 is TGCAGCGTCGAGGACCTCATGAACACCGGGGAGCTGTTTTTT. It specifies CSVEDLMNTGELFF.

This clonotype was recorded many times. The genes are TRBV2 and TRBJ2-1, with a weak D call TRBD1 (6 bases). V lost 8 bases and J lost 0, with 11 bases in between. This CDR3 contains 14 residues. CDR1 is SNHLY, CDR2 FYNNEI, per germline. In nucleotides, the CDR3 is TGTGCCAGCTCCACAGGGAGCTCCTACAATGAGCAGTTCTTC. This gives the protein CASSTGSSYNEQFF.

The chain employs TRBV30 and TRBJ2-4, with TRBD1 matching 8 bases. Germline CDR1 GTSNPN, CDR2 SVGIG (reference sequence). J was trimmed by 0 bases and V by 5 bases; bases with no gene match: 0. The CDR3 runs 13 residues. In DNA form, the CDR3 reads TGTGCCTGGGACAGGGGAGCCAAAAACATTCAGTACTTC. Translated, it gives CAWDRGAKNIQYF. The full variable domain, with the rest looked up from reference TRBV30 and TRBJ2-4, is SQTIHQWPATLVQPVGSPLSLECTVEGTSNPNLYWYRQAAGRGLQLLFYSVGIGQISSEVPQNLSASRPQDRQFILSSKKLLLSDSGFYLCAWDRGAKNIQYFGAGTRLSVL.

The rearrangement joins TRBV7-3 to TRBJ2-1; D is ambiguous. The CDR3 length is 11 residues. The V gene's germline CDR1 is SGHTA and CDR2 FQGTGA. With 5 bases removed from V and 8 bases from J, the gap between germline ends came to 7 bases. The CDR3 protein is CASSRRDEQFF. CDR3 coding DNA: TGTGCCAGCAGCCGTAGAGATGAGCAGTTCTTC.

This chain joins TRBV25-1 and TRBJ2-3; D perhaps matches TRBD1 (5 bases). This CDR3 contains 13 residues. Germline assignment: CDR1 MGHDK and CDR2 SYGVNS. V lost 4 bases and J lost 7, with 12 bases in between. CDR3 region: CASSGYSGNTQYF. The DNA of the CDR3 is TGTGCCAGCAGTGGGTACTCAGGGAATACGCAGTATTTT.